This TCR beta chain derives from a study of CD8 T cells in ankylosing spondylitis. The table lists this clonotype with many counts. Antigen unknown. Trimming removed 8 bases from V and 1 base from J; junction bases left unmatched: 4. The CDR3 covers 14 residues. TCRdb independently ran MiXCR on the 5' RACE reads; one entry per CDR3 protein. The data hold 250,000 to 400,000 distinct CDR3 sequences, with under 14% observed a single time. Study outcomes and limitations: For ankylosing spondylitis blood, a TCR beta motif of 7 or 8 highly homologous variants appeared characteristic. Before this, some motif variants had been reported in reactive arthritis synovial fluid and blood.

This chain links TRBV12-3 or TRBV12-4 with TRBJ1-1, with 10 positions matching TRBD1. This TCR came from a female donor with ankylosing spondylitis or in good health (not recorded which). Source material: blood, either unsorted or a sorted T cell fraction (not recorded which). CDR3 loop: CASRQGAQNTEAFF. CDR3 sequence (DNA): TGTGCCAGCCGACAGGGGGCCCAGAACACTGAAGCTTTCTTT.